These T cell receptor beta chains were read from a single sample in a study of cytomegalovirus exposure and HLA in healthy donors. The assay was immunoSEQ multiplex PCR, and TCRdb's table has in-frame clones only and misses some. This sample has about 150,000 clones; around 75% occur once, and the top ten carry about 11%. Sequences were obtained from PBMCs. The source of these receptors is a young man in good health and CMV-seropositive. CDR3s include the opening cysteine and the closing phenylalanine or tryptophan. Fields, in order: J gene, D gene, V gene, CDR3 protein. A D gene is named only where the DNA matches it firmly.

NA,TRBD2,TRBV6-5,CASSYSYSGSWYEQYF
TRBJ2-1,TRBD2,TRBV28,CASSPPLAGVTGEQFF
TRBJ2-7,TRBD2,TRBV4-2,CASSQETSGSYEQYF
TRBJ2-1,NA,TRBV7-9,CASSSNSGSSYNEQFF
TRBJ1-1,NA,TRBV28,CASSLRVRSEAFF
TRBJ1-5,TRBD1,TRBV28,CASSSPNRGRGPQHF
TRBJ1-5,NA,TRBV18,CASSLGAWAGVDQPQHF
TRBJ1-4,NA,TRBV7-9,CASSPLANEKLFF
TRBJ2-1,TRBD2,TRBV2,CASTQEVAGGTEQFF
TRBJ2-7,TRBD1,TRBV6-5,CASSYGDRVHEQYF
TRBJ1-1,NA,TRBV6-1,CASSEYRVGSTEAFF
TRBJ2-1,NA,TRBV5-4,CASSLPAAKRNEQFF
TRBJ2-2,NA,TRBV2,CASSEGWLTGELFF
TRBJ1-1,TRBD1,TRBV9,CASRPFDRDNTEAFF
TRBJ1-5,NA,TRBV19,CASSILLIGQGNQPQHF
TRBJ2-7,TRBD2,TRBV7-9,CASSYPTSVEQYF
TRBJ1-1,TRBD1,TRBV18,CASSFRQGSTEAFF
TRBJ2-2,TRBD1,TRBV7-8,CASSKGQGWGTGELFF
TRBJ2-3,TRBD2,TRBV18,CASSPLNTGTSLPDTQYF
TRBJ1-4,NA,TRBV19,CASSIRATNEKLFF
TRBJ1-5,NA,TRBV10-3,CAISHNSNQPQHF
TRBJ1-4,TRBD1,TRBV5-4,CASSLDRGNEKLFF
TRBJ1-1,TRBD1,TRBV27,CASRVQGDTEAFF
TRBJ1-1,NA,TRBV5-5,CASSTELNTEAFF
TRBJ2-1,TRBD2,TRBV5-8,CASSLGSSGRSDEQFF
TRBJ1-5,NA,TRBV18,CASSPPGHRAGQPQHF
TRBJ2-1,TRBD2,TRBV15,CATSRDQGSGRVNEQFF
TRBJ2-3,NA,TRBV28,CASSPDHPAGINGGDTQYF
TRBJ2-3,TRBD1,TRBV5-8,CASRRTGSITDTQYF
TRBJ2-7,NA,TRBV29-1,CSVEDVSQGYEQYF
TRBJ2-7,TRBD1,TRBV10-1,CASSEQGAYEQYF
TRBJ1-6,TRBD1,TRBV25-1,CASSGHSGQNNSPLHF
TRBJ2-3,TRBD2,TRBV2,CASSGTSGRSTDTQYF
TRBJ2-1,NA,TRBV7-2,CASSLTPGLLPYNEQFF
TRBJ2-2,TRBD1,TRBV9,CASSVVTGGSTGELFF
TRBJ2-5,NA,TRBV28,CASSLVMGQGIRETQYF
TRBJ2-7,NA,TRBV18,CASSPGGEQYF
TRBJ2-1,TRBD2,TRBV27,CASSFRGREEQFF
TRBJ2-7,TRBD1,TRBV9,CASSPRPTGFNIPYEQYF
TRBJ1-2,NA,TRBV29-1,CSVFRASGYGYTF
TRBJ2-7,NA,TRBV6-1,CASSEVEGYSYEQYF
TRBJ1-5,NA,TRBV28,CASSLVGAFRAQHF
TRBJ2-6,NA,TRBV5-1,CASSLETTSSGANVLTF
TRBJ2-3,TRBD1,TRBV7-2,CASRNRGGSTDTQYF
TRBJ1-2,TRBD1,TRBV28,CASSPLPPGQGGNYGYTF